This TCR beta chain was captured in a study of somatic mutations in cytotoxic T cells in rheumatoid arthritis (dated 2017 in TCRdb). With regard to the full study: Right after diagnosis and prior to the start of any treatment, approximately 30 ml EDTA of peripheral blood was drawn from patients. TCRB deep sequencing covered 50 to 75 patients with rheumatoid arthritis along with 20 to 25 healthy controls. To characterize clonality, the study used TCRB deep sequencing while asking whether somatic mutations are carried by expanded CD8+ T-cell clones in newly diagnosed, untreated rheumatoid arthritis. The median ages of the patient and control groups were essentially identical. Some T-cell populations stained with V beta antibodies were sorted by flow on a FACSAria II or Sony SH800 to nearly 100% purity, with sorted V beta1+ cells additionally subjected to TCRB sequencing.

The paper's findings and limits, for the study overall: Rheumatoid arthritis patients and age-matched healthy controls did not significantly differ in CD8+ T-cell clonality. In patients, CD8+ clonality rose with age (Spearman r ~ 0.53), which was not the case in healthy controls. It was unknown which antigens the expanded CD8+ clones targeted, and their absence from virus-specific databases did not exclude viral specificity. The finding that TRBV07 was slightly underrepresented in patients was left unadjusted for multiple comparisons. The largest CD8+ clone made up more than 20% of CD8+ cells in about an eighth of the roughly 65 patients, and blood and synovial fluid shared several identical CD8+ TCRB sequences.

The germline V gene supplies CDR1 KGHSH and CDR2 LQKENI. The CDR3 measures 16 amino acids from cysteine to phenylalanine. The DNA shown is the 48-base CDR3, in frame from base 1. V is clipped by 0 bases and J by 8 bases, and the sequence between their germline boundaries is 14 bases long. About this clone itself: Its antigen has not been determined. Within one base of it there is no much larger clone, and no base qualities were kept.

Genomic DNA underwent TCRB CDR3 sequencing using the immunoSEQ assay. The published analysis was carried out like this. When patient CD8+ clones exceeding 1% were checked against published virus-specific TCRB sequences, only a few matched. Only productive TCRB rearrangements were included in the analyses. Clonality was calculated as a Shannon entropy-based productive clonality index, and a clone was defined by a unique TCRB CDR3 sequence. Repertoire overlap between two samples was calculated from the template counts of each clone relative to total templates per sample. V-gene usage measured by flow cytometry correlated with TCRB sequencing V-gene usage, with a Spearman r of approximately 0.66. The clones in this table, taken by TCRdb from immuneACCESS, are in-frame only. Not every clone is retained; where verified, under half of the shortfall comes from an unresolved V gene, and the cause of the rest is unknown. D and trimming were read from the DNA, whereas the V and J calls and clone size are those reported in that table. Across this sample there are around 3,000 clones, with 92% seen only once. Under 15% of the sample lies in the top ten.

Positive magnetic bead selection on an AutoMACS was used to isolate CD4+ and CD8+ cells, with flow cytometry used to check purity. A TCR V beta antibody panel was used in flow cytometry to screen first for clonal expansions, which were then characterized by TCRB deep sequencing of sorted CD8+ fractions. Ficoll-Paque PLUS density gradient separation was used to isolate peripheral blood mononuclear cells. Using Nucleospin Tissue or Tissue XS kits, DNA was extracted from CD4-enriched, CD8-enriched or PBMC samples, with quantification by a Qubit 2.0 fluorometer. The TCR comes from a woman aged 18-29 years with rheumatoid arthritis. Sequencing was performed on CD8+ T cells sorted from blood. The chain joins TRBV18 to TRBJ1-6, with no D gene named confidently. The CDR3 is CASSPPTTASDSPLHF. In nucleotides, the sequence is TGTGCCAGCTCACCACCCACTACCGCCTCGGATTCACCCCTCCACTTT.